These 16 T cell receptor beta chains originate from one sample sequenced in a study of blood T cell repertoires in COVID-19. Sequencing used immunoSEQ multiplex PCR; TCRdb keeps in-frame clones, though not all of them. The sample lists fewer than 300,000 clones; 81% were seen once. Sequencing was carried out using peripheral blood. The source of these receptors is a woman aged 55-69 years with active or convalescent COVID-19.

This clone was observed a few times. The chain carries TRBV20-1 and TRBJ1-3; a weak D match, TRBD1 (6 bases). Trimming took off 5 bases at V and 7 bases at J, with 9 bases between the two ends. The CDR3 totals 11 residues. Germline-derived CDR1 and CDR2 are DFQATT and SNEGSKA (reference sequence). The DNA for the CDR3 is TGCAGTGCTCAAGGGGGTAACACCATATATTTT. Its translation is CSAQGGNTIYF.

The V call is TRBV4-2, the J call TRBJ1-2; 9 nucleotides line up with TRBD1. V lost 0 bases to trimming and J lost 3 bases; unmatched junction nucleotides: 8. The germline gives CDR1 LGHNA, CDR2 YNFKEQ. The CDR3 spans 17 residues. CDR3 in DNA: TGTGCCAGCAGCCAAGATGATGGGACAGGGCGCTACTATGGCTACACCTTC. Amino acid sequence: CASSQDDGTGRYYGYTF.

This sequence joins TRBV6-5 and TRBJ1-2; TRBD1 matches 9 bases. The CDR3 runs to 13 residues. Germline V gene data show CDR1 as MNHEY and CDR2 as SVGAGI. The V and J ends lost 6 bases and 3 bases, in that order; junction bases with no gene match: 2. Written as DNA, the CDR3 is TGTGCCAGCAGCCGGACAGGGGACTATGGCTACACCTTC. Translated, it gives CASSRTGDYGYTF.

This rearrangement joins TRBV5-6 to TRBJ1-6; maybe TRBD1 (5 bases). The germline V gene encodes CDR1 SGHDT and CDR2 YYEEEE. CDR3 size: 16 residues. V was cut by 0 bases and J by 2 bases, with 9 bases left in between. In DNA, the CDR3 is TGTGCCAGCAGCTTGGGCCAGGGTGCCTATAATTCACCCCTCCACTTT. Residues: CASSLGQGAYNSPLHF.

This clone was seen a few times. The V and J genes are TRBV2 and TRBJ1-6; a weak D match, TRBD1 (6 bases). CDR3 size: 15 residues. CDR1 is SNHLY, CDR2 FYNNEI, per germline. V was clipped by 4 bases and J by 6 bases, with 13 bases between them. CDR3 loop: CASSGSAGVNSPLHF. Here the CDR3 DNA reads TGTGCCAGCAGTGGAAGTGCAGGGGTTAATTCACCCCTCCACTTT.

The chain is built from TRBV7-6 and TRBJ1-4; 9 bases are shared with TRBD1. V was pared by 1 base and J by 8 bases, with 14 bases of the junction left unmatched. Germline CDR1 and CDR2: SGHVS and FNYEAQ. The CDR3 is 18 amino acids. The CDR3 region is CASSLEEVGQGLREKLFF. In nucleotides, the CDR3 is TGTGCCAGCAGCTTAGAAGAAGTGGGACAGGGTCTTCGCGAAAAACTGTTTTTT.

The rearrangement links TRBV18 to TRBJ1-1; a weak D match, TRBD1 (6 bases). Trimming cost V 3 bases and J 10 bases, with 18 bases left between them. This CDR3 is built from 14 residues. Germline CDR1 KGHSH, CDR2 LQKENI. CDR3 region: CASSPGSGVVGAFF. The CDR3 DNA sequence: TGTGCCAGCTCACCTGGGTCAGGGGTTGTGGGAGCTTTCTTT.

This clone is a singleton in its sample. The CDR3: CASSYPGKAAGVQETQYF. The CDR3 bases are TGTGCCAGCAGTTACCCCGGGAAGGCAGCGGGCGTGCAAGAGACCCAGTACTTC. The chain combines TRBV6-2 or TRBV6-3 with TRBJ2-5; TRBD2 is a possible D gene (6 bases). Per the germline V gene, CDR1 is MNHEY and CDR2 is SVGEGT. V dropped 2 bases and J dropped 2 bases, with 21 bases sitting between them. This CDR3 contains 18 residues.

The chain is built from TRBV11-2 and TRBJ1-3; TRBD1 might be the D (5 bases). Deletions cut 8 bases from V and 0 bases from J, with 14 bases between. There are 15 residues in the CDR3. Germline assignment: CDR1 SGHAT and CDR2 FQNNGV. The CDR3 region has the DNA TGTGCCAGCGGCGGAGGGGTCCTCTCTGGAAACACCATATATTTT. Protein: CASGGGVLSGNTIYF.

The chain recombines TRBV18 with TRBJ1-2, with 10 bases fitting TRBD1. Germline loops: CDR1 KGHSH, CDR2 LQKENI. The CDR3 loop spans 19 amino acids. The junction had 15 bases not matched to a gene; V was cut back by 1 base and J by 4 bases. This chain's CDR3 is CASSPRAKEDRGVSYGYTF. In DNA, the CDR3 is TGTGCCAGCTCACCACGAGCAAAGGAGGACAGGGGGGTTAGCTATGGCTACACCTTC.

The J gene is TRBJ1-5, the V gene TRBV20-1; D gene unclear. Germline values: CDR1 DFQATT, CDR2 SNEGSKA (reference sequence). There are 13 residues in the CDR3. The V gene lost 3 bases and the J gene lost 9 bases, with 15 bases spanning the gap. For the CDR3, the DNA is TGCAGTGCTAGTGCAGGTGGGAGGCGGCCCCAGCATTTT. This translates into CSASAGGRRPQHF.

The chain joins TRBV5-1 to TRBJ1-4; D is uncertain. In germline, CDR1 is SGHRS, CDR2 YFSETQ. Between the trimmed V and J ends, which lost 0 bases and 3 bases, there was a span of 6 bases. This CDR3 contains 14 residues. The CDR3 bases are TGCGCCAGCAGCTTGGGTCAATCTAATGAAAAACTGTTTTTT. It encodes CASSLGQSNEKLFF.

The chain combines TRBV5-4 with TRBJ2-7, with 7 bases that match TRBD1. Germline V gene data show CDR1 as SGHNT and CDR2 as YYREEE (reference sequence). The J segment lost 0 bases and the V segment lost 4 bases, leaving 4 bases of the junction unmatched. The CDR3 sequence is 14 residues long. The CDR3 spells CASSSRQGSYEQYF. CDR3 bases: TGTGCCAGCAGCAGCAGACAGGGCTCCTACGAGCAGTACTTC.

The J gene is TRBJ1-4, the V gene TRBV5-6; the D gene is possibly TRBD1 (6 bases). Per the germline V gene, CDR1 is SGHDT and CDR2 is YYEEEE. Trimming pared 4 bases from V and 7 bases from J, leaving 17 bases between. The CDR3 is 15 residues long. The CDR3 is CASSAWGTLGEKLFF. The CDR3 bases are TGTGCCAGCAGCGCCTGGGGGACACTGGGTGAAAAACTGTTTTTT.

The chain uses TRBV7-3 and TRBJ2-7, with D possibly matching TRBD1 (6 bases). CDR1 is SGHTA and CDR2 is FQGTGA in the germline V gene. The CDR3 has 13 residues. The V end lost 6 bases, the J end lost 1 base, and 10 bases lay between the germline ends. Here the CDR3 reads CASSRDISYEQYF. CDR3 bases: TGTGCCAGCAGTCGGGACATTTCCTACGAGCAGTACTTC.

The J gene is TRBJ2-1, the V gene TRBV7-2, with TRBD2 matching over 9 bases. This CDR3 is 14 amino acids long. Germline CDR1 SGHTA, CDR2 FQGNSA. J gave up 8 bases and V 4 bases, and 6 bases lay outside the gene matches. In DNA, the CDR3 is TGTGCCAGCAGCTGGGCGGGGGGGCCCTATGAGCAGTTCTTC. This encodes CASSWAGGPYEQFF. The variable domain in full, completed from reference TRBV7-2 and TRBJ2-1, reads GAGVSQSPSNKVTEKGKDVELRCDPISGHTALYWYRQSLGQGLEFLIYFQGNSAPDKSGLPSDRFSAERTGGSVSTLTIQRTQQEDSAVYLCASSWAGGPYEQFFGPGTRLTVL.